The sequence of this TCR beta chain was determined in a study of early T cells in non-severe SARS-CoV-2 infection. TCRdb redid the calling of the 5' RACE reads with MiXCR, one entry per CDR3 protein. The sample lists about 80,000 distinct CDR3 sequences; 9% to 14% were seen once. With 2 bases clipped from V and 2 bases from J, the junction kept 6 bases outside the gene matches. The CDR3 spans 16 residues. Per the germline V gene, CDR1 is SGHNT and CDR2 is YYREEE (reference sequence). This clonotype was recorded many times. Input material: whole blood. This TCR was sampled from an adult who was a healthcare worker with PCR-confirmed SARS-CoV-2 infection or an uninfected control (not recorded which). The chain links TRBV5-4 to TRBJ2-2, with 7 bases that match TRBD2. As DNA, the CDR3 is TGTGCCAGCAGCTTAGGCGGGAGAGTAAACACCGGGGAGCTGTTTTTT. As protein: CASSLGGRVNTGELFF.